This record concerns one TCR beta chain sequence. One junction end disagrees with the germline gene, perhaps due to a read error. These data come from a study of CD4 and CD8 cells across lung adenocarcinoma regions. The germline CDR1 and CDR2 sequences are MNHNS and SASEGT. This CDR3 is built from 15 residues. Samples came from patients with localized non-small cell lung adenocarcinoma. Via MiXCR, TCRdb re-called the PCR reads, giving one row per CDR3 protein. The table includes about 3,000 distinct CDR3 sequences, around two thirds detected once. Specimen: CD4+ T cells from the margin of a lung tumor. This TCR was sampled from a male donor with lung adenocarcinoma. The CD4 and CD8 labels of this study may be unreliable. The rearrangement joins TRBV6-1 to TRBJ2-3, with D perhaps matching TRBD1 (6 bases). CDR3: CASRETQGSTETQYF. The CDR3 nucleotides read TGTGCCAGCAGGGAAACACAGGGTTCCACAGAGACGCAGTATTTC.